The clone carrying this T cell receptor (beta chain) was seen a single time. The V gene end was trimmed by 5 bases and the J gene end by 2 bases; junction bases not matched to a gene: 6. The CDR3 contains 14 residues. Germline V lookup: CDR1 DFQATT, CDR2 SNEGSKA (reference sequence). In patients chosen for sequencing, flow cytometry had shown CD8+CD57+ cell expansion. Genomic DNA served as template for TCR beta VDJ and CDR3 profiling. TCRdb passed the reads through MiXCR, listing each CDR3 protein once. The repertoire includes 150,000 or so distinct CDR3 sequences, around 48% of them detected once, and 25% to 40% sits in the top ten. The sample is drawn from a study of CD8+CD57+ T cells in acquired aplastic anemia. In the study overall: DNA per sorted CD4+ or CD8+ sample ranged 0.2 to 27.4 ug, averaging 3.2 ug.

The receptor's source is a human donor with aplastic anemia. Sequencing input: sorted CD4+, CD8+, or CD8+CD57+ T cells (not recorded which) from PBMCs. This rearrangement joins TRBV20-1 to TRBJ2-7; 10 bases are a match to TRBD1. The CDR3 loop is CSAGRTGGTYEQYF. The CDR3 DNA reads TGCAGTGCTGGACGGACAGGGGGAACCTACGAGCAGTACTTC.